These T cell receptor beta chains were read from a single sample in a study of CD8+ T cells in alopecia areata. Profiling relied on immunoSEQ multiplex PCR, and the TCRdb table lists in-frame clones only, not all of them. This table holds about 210,000 clones, roughly two fifths found once. The starting material was CD4+ T cells sorted from blood, obtained at approximately week 39, from a patient treated with tofacitinib. The receptors stem from a human donor with alopecia areata. Both conserved end residues are part of each CDR3. D genes are given only for firm matches. The size entry is marked missing in some rows and otherwise reads once, few, many or a size class.

>TRBV30|.|.|TRBJ2-2
CAWSPGPNTGELFF
TGTGCCTGGAGCCCCGGACCGAACACCGGGGAGCTGTTTTTT
>TRBV19|.|.|TRBJ2-7
CASSPGWQQYF
TGTGCCAGTAGTCCAGGGTGGCAGCAGTACTTC
>TRBV30|.|once|TRBJ1-5
CAWSDRFNQPQHF
TGTGCCTGGAGCGACAGGTTCAATCAGCCCCAGCATTTT
>TRBV14|.|many|TRBJ1-3
CASSPTPRSGNTIYF
TGTGCCAGCAGCCCTACACCGAGATCTGGAAACACCATATATTTT
>TRBV5-1|TRBD1|.|TRBJ2-2
CASSLAGTANTGELFF
TGCGCCAGCAGCTTAGCCGGGACAGCGAACACCGGGGAGCTGTTTTTT
>TRBV29-1|.|.|TRBJ1-1
CSVTGAFF
TGCAGCGTGACTGGGGCTTTCTTT
>TRBV18|TRBD1|few|TRBJ2-6
CASSRQGSGANVLTF
TGTGCCAGCTCACGACAGGGGTCTGGGGCCAACGTCCTGACTTTC
>TRBV29-1|.|many|TRBJ1-5
CSVVSGEGNQPQHF
TGCAGCGTTGTATCAGGGGAGGGCAATCAGCCCCAGCATTTT
>TRBV19|.|.|TRBJ1-3
CASSSQGSGNTIYF
TGTGCCAGTAGTTCACAGGGATCTGGAAACACCATATATTTT
>TRBV28|.|.|TRBJ2-1
CASRGGLSGEQFF
TGTGCCAGTCGTGGGGGACTGAGTGGTGAGCAGTTCTTC
>TRBV7-8|TRBD2|few|TRBJ2-1
CASTLRGRADFNEQFF
TGTGCCAGCACTCTCCGGGGGAGGGCCGATTTCAATGAGCAGTTCTTC
>TRBV2|.|.|TRBJ2-5
CASRQGSVETQYF
TGTGCCAGCAGGCAGGGCTCGGTAGAGACCCAGTACTTC
>TRBV15|.|.|TRBJ2-1
CATSRDASYEQFF
TGTGCCACCAGCAGAGATGCTAGCTATGAGCAGTTCTTC
>TRBV29-1|.|.|TRBJ1-1
CSVEGQAFF
TGCAGCGTTGAAGGGCAAGCTTTCTTT
>TRBV2|.|.|TRBJ2-5
CASSAQQGQETQYF
TGTGCCAGCAGTGCCCAACAGGGACAAGAGACCCAGTACTTC
>TRBV11-3|.|.|TRBJ2-2
CASSERGTGELFF
TGTGCCAGCAGCGAGAGGGGCACCGGGGAGCTGTTTTTT
>TRBV6-6|.|.|TRBJ1-5
CASSYSYSNQPQHF
TGTGCCAGCAGTTACTCGTACAGCAATCAGCCCCAGCATTTT
>TRBV10-3|.|.|TRBJ2-5
CAISGGRQETQYF
TGTGCCATCAGCGGGGGCCGCCAAGAGACCCAGTACTTC
>TRBV4-3|.|few|TRBJ1-2
CASSQDSQSNYGYTF
TGCGCCAGCAGCCAAGATAGTCAGAGTAACTATGGCTACACCTTC
>TRBV6-5|TRBD1|few|TRBJ1-2
CASSYSGTANYGYTF
TGTGCCAGCAGTTACTCGGGGACAGCTAACTATGGCTACACCTTC
>TRBV19|.|few|TRBJ1-5
CASSTTDGGAYQPQHF
TGTGCCAGTAGTACGACGGACGGAGGGGCGTATCAGCCCCAGCATTTT
>TRBV30|.|.|TRBJ2-7
CAVSTGPGEQYF
TGTGCCGTATCTACCGGACCCGGCGAGCAGTACTTC
>TRBV29-1|.|.|TRBJ2-3
CSKSQGDTQYF
TGCAGCAAATCCCAGGGGGATACGCAGTATTTT
>TRBV27|.|.|TRBJ2-3
CASSFRQTDTQYF
TGTGCCAGCAGTTTCCGGCAGACAGATACGCAGTATTTT
>TRBV25-1|.|.|TRBJ1-1
CASSDARSMNTEAFF
TGTGCCAGCAGTGATGCCCGGAGCATGAACACTGAAGCTTTCTTT
>TRBV28|TRBD2|few|TRBJ2-7
CASGTSGYEQYF
TGTGCCAGCGGGACTAGCGGCTACGAGCAGTACTTC
>TRBV7-2|.|.|TRBJ1-1
CASSTSLGQNTEAFF
TGTGCCAGCAGCACGAGTCTCGGACAGAACACTGAAGCTTTCTTT